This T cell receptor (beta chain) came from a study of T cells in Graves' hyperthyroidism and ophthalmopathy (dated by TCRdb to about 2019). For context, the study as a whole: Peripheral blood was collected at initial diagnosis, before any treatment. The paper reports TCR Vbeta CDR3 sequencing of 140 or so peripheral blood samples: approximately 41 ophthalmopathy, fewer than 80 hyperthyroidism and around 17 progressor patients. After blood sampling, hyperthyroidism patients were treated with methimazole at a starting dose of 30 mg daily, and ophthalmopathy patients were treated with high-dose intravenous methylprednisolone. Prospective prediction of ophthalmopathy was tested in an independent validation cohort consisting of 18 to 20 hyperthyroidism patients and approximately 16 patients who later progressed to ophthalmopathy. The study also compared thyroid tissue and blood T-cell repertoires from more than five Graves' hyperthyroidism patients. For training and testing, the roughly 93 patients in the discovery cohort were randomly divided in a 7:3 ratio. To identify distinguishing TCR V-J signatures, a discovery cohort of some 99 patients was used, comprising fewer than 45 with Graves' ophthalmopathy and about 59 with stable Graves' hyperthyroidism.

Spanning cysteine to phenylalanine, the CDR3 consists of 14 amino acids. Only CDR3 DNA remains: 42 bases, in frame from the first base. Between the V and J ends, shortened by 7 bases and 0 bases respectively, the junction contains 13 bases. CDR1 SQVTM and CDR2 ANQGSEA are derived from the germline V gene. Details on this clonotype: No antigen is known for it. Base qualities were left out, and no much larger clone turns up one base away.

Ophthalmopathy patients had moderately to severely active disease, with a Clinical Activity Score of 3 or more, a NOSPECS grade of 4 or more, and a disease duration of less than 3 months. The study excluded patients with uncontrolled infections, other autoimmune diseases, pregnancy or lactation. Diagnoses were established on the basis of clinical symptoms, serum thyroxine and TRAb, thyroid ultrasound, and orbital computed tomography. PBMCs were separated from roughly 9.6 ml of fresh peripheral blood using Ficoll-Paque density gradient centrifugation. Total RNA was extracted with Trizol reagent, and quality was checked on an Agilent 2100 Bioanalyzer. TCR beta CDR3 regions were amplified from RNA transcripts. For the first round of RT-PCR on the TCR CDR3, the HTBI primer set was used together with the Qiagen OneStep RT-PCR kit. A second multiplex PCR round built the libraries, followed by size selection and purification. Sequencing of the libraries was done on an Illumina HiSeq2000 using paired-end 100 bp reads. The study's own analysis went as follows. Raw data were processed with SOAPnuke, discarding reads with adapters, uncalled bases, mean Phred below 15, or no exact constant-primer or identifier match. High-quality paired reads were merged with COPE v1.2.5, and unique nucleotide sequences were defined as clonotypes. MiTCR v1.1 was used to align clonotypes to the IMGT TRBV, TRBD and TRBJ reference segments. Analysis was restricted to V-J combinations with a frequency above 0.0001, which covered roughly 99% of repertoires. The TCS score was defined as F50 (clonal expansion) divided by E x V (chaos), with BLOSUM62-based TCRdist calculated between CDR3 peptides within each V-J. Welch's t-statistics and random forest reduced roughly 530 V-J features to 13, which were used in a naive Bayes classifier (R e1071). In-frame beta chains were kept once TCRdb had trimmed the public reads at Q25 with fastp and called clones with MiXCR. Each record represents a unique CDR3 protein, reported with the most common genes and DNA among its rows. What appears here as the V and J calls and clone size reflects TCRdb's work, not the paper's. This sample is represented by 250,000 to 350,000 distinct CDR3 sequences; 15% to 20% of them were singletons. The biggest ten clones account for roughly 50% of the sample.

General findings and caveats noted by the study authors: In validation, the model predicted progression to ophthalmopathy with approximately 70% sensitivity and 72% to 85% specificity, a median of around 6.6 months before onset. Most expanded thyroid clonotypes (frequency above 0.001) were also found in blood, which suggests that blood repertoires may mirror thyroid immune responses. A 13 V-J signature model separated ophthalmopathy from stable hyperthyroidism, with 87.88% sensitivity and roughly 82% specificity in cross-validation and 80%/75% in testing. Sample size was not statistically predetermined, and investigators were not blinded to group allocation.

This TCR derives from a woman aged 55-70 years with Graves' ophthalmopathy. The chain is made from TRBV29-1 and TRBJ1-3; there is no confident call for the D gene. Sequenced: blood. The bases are TGCAGCGGCCTGTTGAGGAACTCTGGAAACACCATATATTTT. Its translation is CSGLLRNSGNTIYF.